This TCR beta chain was recorded in a study of preoperative IRX-2 immunotherapy in early breast cancer (dated by TCRdb to about 2019). With respect to this clone: Which antigen it targets is not known. No quality values exist for individual bases; no much larger clone is one base distant.

The germline V and J ends show losses of 4 bases and 5 bases respectively, and no gene match explains 12 bases of the junction. As encoded in the germline V gene (reference sequence), CDR1 is LNHDA while CDR2 is SQIVND. The CDR3, cysteine through phenylalanine, is 17 amino acids long. This entry keeps only the CDR3 DNA: 51 bases, framed from base 1. The sample's treatment or condition label, decoded: preoperative locoregional IRX-2 cytokine immunotherapy. The samples were obtained from a phase Ib study that tested preoperative, locoregional IRX-2 cytokine immunotherapy designed to prime immune responses. Before surgery, IRX-2 was given to the donors, who were patients with early-stage breast cancer. The library was generated by the immunoSEQ multiplex PCR assay. TCRdb provides this immuneACCESS table in a form limited to in-frame rearrangements. Some clones are lacking; in checked studies, under half of them reflect an unresolved V gene, and why the rest are absent is not known. The sample includes about 42,000 clones, with 60% to 85% observed a single time. The ten largest clonotypes hold more than 0.9% of the sample.

The source is a human donor with breast cancer. The sample here was tumor tissue, taken after IRX-2 immunotherapy. This chain is built from TRBV19 and TRBJ2-1; TRBD2 aligns with 9 central bases. DNA sequence: TGTGCCAGTAGTAAAGACTACCCAGCGGGAGGTAACAATGAGCAGTTCTTC. Translated, this gives CASSKDYPAGGNNEQFF.